The source of this T cell receptor beta chain is a study of Ad26.COV2.S vaccination and SARS-CoV-2 variants. Study results and limitations: Placebo recipients had lower spike-specific TCR breadth than vaccine recipients. For non-spike TCRs, breadth in vaccine recipients resembled that in placebo recipients. Spike-specific CD8+ and CD4+ T cell responses reportedly showed substantial breadth after vaccination. Possible underestimation of total T cell responses by the TCR breadth and depth analyses was noted.

CDR3 length equals 14 residues. With 5 bases clipped from V and 7 bases from J, the junction kept 10 bases outside the gene matches. The germline CDR1 and CDR2 sequences are MNHEY and SMNVEV (reference sequence). Generated by immunoSEQ multiplex PCR, the TCRdb table keeps only in-frame clones and is missing some. The table records about 350,000 clones, 92% of them present only once. In this sample, this clone turned up once. What it binds is not known. The sequences come from peripheral blood, collected after recovery from COVID-19. The receptor's source is a human donor who had recovered from COVID-19. The chain has TRBV27 and TRBJ2-7; 8 nucleotides agree with TRBD1. Here the CDR3 reads CASSNGQGSGEQYF. Here the CDR3 DNA reads TGTGCCAGCAGTAACGGACAGGGTTCCGGGGAGCAGTACTTC.